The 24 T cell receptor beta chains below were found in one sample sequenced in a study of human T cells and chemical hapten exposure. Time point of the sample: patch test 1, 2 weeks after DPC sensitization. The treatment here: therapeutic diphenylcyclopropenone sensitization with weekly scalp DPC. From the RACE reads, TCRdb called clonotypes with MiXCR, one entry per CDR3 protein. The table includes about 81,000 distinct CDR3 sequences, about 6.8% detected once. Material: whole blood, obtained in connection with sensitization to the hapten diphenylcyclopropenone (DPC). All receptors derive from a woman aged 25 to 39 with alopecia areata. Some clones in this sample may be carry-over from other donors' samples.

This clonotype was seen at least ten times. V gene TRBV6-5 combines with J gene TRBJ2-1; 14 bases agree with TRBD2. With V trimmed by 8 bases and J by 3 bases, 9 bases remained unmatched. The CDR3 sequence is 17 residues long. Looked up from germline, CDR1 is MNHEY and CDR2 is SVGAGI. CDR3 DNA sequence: TGTGCCAGCCAAACGGGACTAGCGGGGGTGGGCTACAATGAGCAGTTCTTC. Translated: CASQTGLAGVGYNEQFF.

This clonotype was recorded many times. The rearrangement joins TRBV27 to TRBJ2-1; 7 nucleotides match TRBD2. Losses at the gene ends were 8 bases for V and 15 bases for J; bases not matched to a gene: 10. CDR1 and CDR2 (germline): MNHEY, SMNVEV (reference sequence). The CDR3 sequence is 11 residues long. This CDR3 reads CASGGRGSLFF. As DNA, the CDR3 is TGTGCCAGCGGAGGGCGGGGGTCCCTGTTCTTC.

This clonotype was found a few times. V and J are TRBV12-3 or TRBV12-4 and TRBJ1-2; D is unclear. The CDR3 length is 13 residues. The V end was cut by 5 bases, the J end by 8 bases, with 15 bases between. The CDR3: CASSRREYQGYTF. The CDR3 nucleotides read TGTGCCAGCAGTCGTAGGGAATATCAGGGCTACACCTTC.

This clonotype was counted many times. CDR3 in DNA: TGTGCCAGCAGCCAAGCTGTTGGGGCCAACGTCCTGACTTTC. This codes for CASSQAVGANVLTF. The V call is TRBV14, the J call TRBJ2-6; unclear D gene. Germline CDR1 is SGHDN and CDR2 is FVKESK. Trimming left V 1 base short and J 3 bases short, with 4 bases between. This CDR3 region has 14 residues.

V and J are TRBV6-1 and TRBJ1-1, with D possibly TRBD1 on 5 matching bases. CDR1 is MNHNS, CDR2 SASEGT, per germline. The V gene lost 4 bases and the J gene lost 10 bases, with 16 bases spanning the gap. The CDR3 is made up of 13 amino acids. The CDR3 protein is CASSATGSLGAFF. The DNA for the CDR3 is TGTGCCAGCAGTGCCACAGGTTCCCTAGGAGCTTTCTTT.

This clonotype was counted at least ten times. CDR3 bases: TGCGCCAGCAGCTTGGCGGGTCGCGACACTGAAGCTTTCTTT. It encodes CASSLAGRDTEAFF. The V gene is TRBV5-1, the J gene TRBJ1-1; D remains unclear. Germline V gene data show CDR1 as SGHRS and CDR2 as YFSETQ. The CDR3 has 14 residues. V was clipped by 0 bases and J by 3 bases, with 9 bases between them.

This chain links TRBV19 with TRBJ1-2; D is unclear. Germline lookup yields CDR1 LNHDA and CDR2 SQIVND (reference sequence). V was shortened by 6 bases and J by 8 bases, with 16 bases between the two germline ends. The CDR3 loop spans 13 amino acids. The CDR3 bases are TGTGCCAGTAGGGCGAATGGGGTTCGGGGCTACACCTTC. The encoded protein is CASRANGVRGYTF. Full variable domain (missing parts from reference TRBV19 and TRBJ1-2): DGGITQSPKYLFRKEGQNVTLSCEQNLNHDAMYWYRQDPGQGLRLIYYSQIVNDFQKGDIAEGYSVSREKKESFPLTVTSAQKNPTAFYLCASRANGVRGYTFGSGTRLTVV.

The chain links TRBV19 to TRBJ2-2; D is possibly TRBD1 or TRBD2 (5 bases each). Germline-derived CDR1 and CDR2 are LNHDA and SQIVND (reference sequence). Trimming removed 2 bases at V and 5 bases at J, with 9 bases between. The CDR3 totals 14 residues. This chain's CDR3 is CASSIMGETGELFF. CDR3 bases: TGTGCCAGTAGTATAATGGGGGAAACCGGGGAGCTGTTTTTT.

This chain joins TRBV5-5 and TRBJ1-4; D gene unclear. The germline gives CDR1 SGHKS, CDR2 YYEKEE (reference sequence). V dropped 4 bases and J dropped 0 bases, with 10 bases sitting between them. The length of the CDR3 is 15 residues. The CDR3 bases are TGTGCCAGCAGCCCCCTTGGACCAACTAATGAAAAACTGTTTTTT. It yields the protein CASSPLGPTNEKLFF.

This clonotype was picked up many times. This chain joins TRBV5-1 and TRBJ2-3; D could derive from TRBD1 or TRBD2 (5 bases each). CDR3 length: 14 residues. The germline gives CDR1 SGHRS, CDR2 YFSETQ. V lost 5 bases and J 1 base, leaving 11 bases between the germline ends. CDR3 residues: CASRWGTGTDTQYF. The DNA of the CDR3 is TGCGCCAGCAGATGGGGGACGGGCACAGATACGCAGTATTTT.

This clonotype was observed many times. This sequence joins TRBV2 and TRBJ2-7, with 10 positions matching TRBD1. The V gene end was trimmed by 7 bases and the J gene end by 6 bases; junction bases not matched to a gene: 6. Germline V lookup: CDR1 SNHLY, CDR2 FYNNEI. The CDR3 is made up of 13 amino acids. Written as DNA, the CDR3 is TGTGCCAGCATGATGGACAGGGGGGGCGAGCAGTACTTC. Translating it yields CASMMDRGGEQYF.

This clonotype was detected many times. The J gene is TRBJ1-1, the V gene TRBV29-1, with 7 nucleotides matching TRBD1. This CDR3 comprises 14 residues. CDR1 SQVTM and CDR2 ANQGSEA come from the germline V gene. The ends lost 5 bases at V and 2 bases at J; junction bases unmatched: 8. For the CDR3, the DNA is TGCAGCGTTACCGGACAGGCCTCCAACACTGAAGCTTTCTTT. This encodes CSVTGQASNTEAFF.

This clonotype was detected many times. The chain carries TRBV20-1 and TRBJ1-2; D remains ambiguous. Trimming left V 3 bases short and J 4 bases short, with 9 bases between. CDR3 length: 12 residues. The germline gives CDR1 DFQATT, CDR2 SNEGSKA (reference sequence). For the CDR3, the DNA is TGCAGTGCTAGTTGGGCAGTCTATGGCTACACCTTC. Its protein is CSASWAVYGYTF.

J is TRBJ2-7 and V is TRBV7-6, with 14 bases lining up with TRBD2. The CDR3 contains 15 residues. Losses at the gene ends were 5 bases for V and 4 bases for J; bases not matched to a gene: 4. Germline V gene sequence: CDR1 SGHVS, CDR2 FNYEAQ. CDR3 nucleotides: TGTGCCAGCAGCCTTGGGACTAGCGGGGGTTACGAGCAGTACTTC. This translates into CASSLGTSGGYEQYF. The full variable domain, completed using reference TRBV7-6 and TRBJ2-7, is GAGVSQSPRYKVTKRGQDVALRCDPISGHVSLYWYRQALGQGPEFLTYFNYEAQQDKSGLPNDRFSAERPEGSISTLTIQRTEQRDSAMYRCASSLGTSGGYEQYFGPGTRLTVT.

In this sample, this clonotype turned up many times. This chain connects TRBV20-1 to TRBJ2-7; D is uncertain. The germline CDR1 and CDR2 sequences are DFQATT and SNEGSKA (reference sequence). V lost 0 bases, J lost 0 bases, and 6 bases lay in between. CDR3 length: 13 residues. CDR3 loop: CSARDQVSYEQYF. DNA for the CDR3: TGCAGTGCTAGAGATCAGGTCTCCTACGAGCAGTACTTC.

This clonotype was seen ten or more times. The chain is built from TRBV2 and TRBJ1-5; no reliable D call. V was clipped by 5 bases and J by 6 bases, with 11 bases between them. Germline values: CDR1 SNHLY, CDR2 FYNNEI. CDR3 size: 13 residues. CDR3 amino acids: CASSSGAGQPQHF. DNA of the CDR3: TGTGCCAGCAGTTCAGGAGCGGGTCAGCCCCAGCATTTT.

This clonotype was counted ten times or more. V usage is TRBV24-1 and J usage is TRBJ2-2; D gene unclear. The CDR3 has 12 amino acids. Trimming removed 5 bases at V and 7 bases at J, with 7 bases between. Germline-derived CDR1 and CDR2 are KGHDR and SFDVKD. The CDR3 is CATSGLGGELFF. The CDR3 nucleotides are TGTGCCACCAGTGGTTTAGGCGGGGAGCTGTTTTTT.

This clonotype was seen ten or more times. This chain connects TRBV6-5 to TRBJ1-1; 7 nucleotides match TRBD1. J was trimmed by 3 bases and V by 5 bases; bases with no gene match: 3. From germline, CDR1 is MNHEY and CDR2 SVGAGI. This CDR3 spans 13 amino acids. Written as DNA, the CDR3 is TGTGCCAGCAGTCCAACAGGGGACACTGAAGCTTTCTTT. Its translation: CASSPTGDTEAFF.

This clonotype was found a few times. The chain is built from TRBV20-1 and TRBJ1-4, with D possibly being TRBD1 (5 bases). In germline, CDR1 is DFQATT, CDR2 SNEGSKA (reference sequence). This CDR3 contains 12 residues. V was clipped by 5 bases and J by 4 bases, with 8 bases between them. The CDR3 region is CSARRGNEKLFF. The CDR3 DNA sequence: TGCAGTGCTCGGAGGGGTAATGAAAAACTGTTTTTT.

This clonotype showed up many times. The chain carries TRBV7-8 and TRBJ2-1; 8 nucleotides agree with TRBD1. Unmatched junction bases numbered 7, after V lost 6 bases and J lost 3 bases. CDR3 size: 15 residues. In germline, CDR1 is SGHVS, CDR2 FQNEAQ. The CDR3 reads CASRPDRGSYNEQFF. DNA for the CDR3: TGTGCCAGCAGACCCGACAGGGGTAGCTACAATGAGCAGTTCTTC.

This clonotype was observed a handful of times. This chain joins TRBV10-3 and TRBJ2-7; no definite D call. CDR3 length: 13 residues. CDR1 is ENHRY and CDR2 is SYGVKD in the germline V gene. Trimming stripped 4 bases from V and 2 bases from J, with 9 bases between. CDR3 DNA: TGTGCCATCAGTGCCAGGACCCCCTACGAGCAGTACTTC. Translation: CAISARTPYEQYF.

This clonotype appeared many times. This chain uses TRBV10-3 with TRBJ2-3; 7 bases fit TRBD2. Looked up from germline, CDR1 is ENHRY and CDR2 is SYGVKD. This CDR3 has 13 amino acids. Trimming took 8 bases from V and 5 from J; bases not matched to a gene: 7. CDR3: CAILAGEVDTQYF. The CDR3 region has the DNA TGTGCCATCCTGGCGGGGGAGGTAGATACGCAGTATTTT.

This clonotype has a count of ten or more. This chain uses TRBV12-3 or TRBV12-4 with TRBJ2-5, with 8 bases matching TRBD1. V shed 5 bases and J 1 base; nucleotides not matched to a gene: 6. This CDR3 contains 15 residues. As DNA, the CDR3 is TGTGCCAGCAGTCTTGGACAGGGCCGCCAAGAGACCCAGTACTTC. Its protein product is CASSLGQGRQETQYF.

As DNA, the CDR3 is TGCGCCAGCAGCCAATGGGGTTGGGGTAATGAAAAACTGTTTTTT. Its protein is CASSQWGWGNEKLFF. The gene calls are TRBV4-1 and TRBJ1-4; D is uncertain. Trimming shortened V by 2 bases and J by 4 bases, and 11 bases separated the two germline ends. Looked up from germline, CDR1 is MGHRA and CDR2 is YSYEKL. The CDR3 runs to 15 residues.